This section outlines one T cell receptor beta chain sequence together with its context. The data derive from a study of OX40 agonist ivuxolimab in advanced cancers. The CDR3 has 15 residues. V lost 5 bases and J 1 base, leaving 11 bases between the germline ends. CDR1 ENHRY and CDR2 SYGVKD come from the germline V gene. The protocol was immunoSEQ multiplex PCR, while the TCRdb copy is restricted to in-frame clones and leaves out a portion. The table includes some 70,000 clones, about 90% detected once. The source material was CD4+ or CD8+ T cells sorted from blood, sampled in a trial of the OX40 agonist ivuxolimab. The rearrangement uses TRBV10-3 and TRBJ2-2; no clear D gene. The sequence was collected from an adult with an advanced solid tumor such as melanoma, head and neck, liver or kidney cancer. This chain's CDR3 is CAISPPRLNTGELFF. The CDR3 DNA is TGTGCCATCAGTCCTCCCCGACTGAACACCGGGGAGCTGTTTTTT.